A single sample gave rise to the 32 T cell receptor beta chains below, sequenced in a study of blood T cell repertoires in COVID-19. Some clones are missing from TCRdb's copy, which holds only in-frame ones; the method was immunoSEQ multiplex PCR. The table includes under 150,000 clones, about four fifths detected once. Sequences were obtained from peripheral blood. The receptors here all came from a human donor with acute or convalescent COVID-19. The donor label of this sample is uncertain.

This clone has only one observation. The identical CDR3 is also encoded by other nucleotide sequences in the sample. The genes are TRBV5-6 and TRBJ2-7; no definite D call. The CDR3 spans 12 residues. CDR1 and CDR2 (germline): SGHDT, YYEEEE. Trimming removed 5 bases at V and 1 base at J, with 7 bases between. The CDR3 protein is CASSLLSYEQYV. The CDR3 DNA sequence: TGTGCCAGCAGTTTACTTTCCTACGAGCAGTACGTC.

This CDR3 is CASSISGKGYTF. In nucleotides, the CDR3 is TGTGCCAGTAGTATTTCAGGGAAAGGCTACACCTTC. This chain connects TRBV19 to TRBJ1-2, with D possibly matching TRBD1 (5 bases). Trimming took off 3 bases at V and 8 bases at J, with 10 bases between the two ends. The germline gives CDR1 LNHDA, CDR2 SQIVND (reference sequence). This CDR3 has 12 residues. Combining the CDR3 with reference TRBV19 and TRBJ1-2 gives the whole variable domain DGGITQSPKYLFRKEGQNVTLSCEQNLNHDAMYWYRQDPGQGLRLIYYSQIVNDFQKGDIAEGYSVSREKKESFPLTVTSAQKNPTAFYLCASSISGKGYTFGSGTRLTVV.

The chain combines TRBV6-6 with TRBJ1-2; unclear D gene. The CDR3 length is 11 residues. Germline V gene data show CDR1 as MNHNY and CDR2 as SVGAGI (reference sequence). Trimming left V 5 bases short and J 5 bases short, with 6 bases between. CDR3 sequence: CASSGRYGYTF. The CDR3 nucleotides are TGTGCCAGCAGTGGGCGATATGGCTACACCTTC.

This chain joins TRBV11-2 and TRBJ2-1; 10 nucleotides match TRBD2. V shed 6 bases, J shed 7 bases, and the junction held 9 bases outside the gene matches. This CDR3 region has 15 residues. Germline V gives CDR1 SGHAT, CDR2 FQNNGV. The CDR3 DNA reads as TGTGCCAGCAGTCCCGGACTAGCGGAGGCTAATGAGCAGTTCTTC. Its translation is CASSPGLAEANEQFF. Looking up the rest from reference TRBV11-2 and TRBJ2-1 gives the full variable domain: EAGVAQSPRYKIIEKRQSVAFWCNPISGHATLYWYQQILGQGPKLLIQFQNNGVVDDSQLPKDRFSAERLKGVDSTLKIQPAKLEDSAVYLCASSPGLAEANEQFFGPGTRLTVL.

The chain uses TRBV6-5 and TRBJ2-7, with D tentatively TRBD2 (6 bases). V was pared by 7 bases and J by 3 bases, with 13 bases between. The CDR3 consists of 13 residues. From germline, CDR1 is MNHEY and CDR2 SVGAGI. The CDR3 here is CASNWDLHYEQYF. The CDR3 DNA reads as TGTGCCAGCAATTGGGACTTACACTACGAGCAGTACTTC.

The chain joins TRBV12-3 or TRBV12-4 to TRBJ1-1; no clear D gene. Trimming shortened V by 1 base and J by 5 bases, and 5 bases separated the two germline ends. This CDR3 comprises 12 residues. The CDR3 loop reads CASSLDGTEAFF. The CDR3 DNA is TGTGCCAGCAGTTTAGACGGGACTGAAGCTTTCTTT.

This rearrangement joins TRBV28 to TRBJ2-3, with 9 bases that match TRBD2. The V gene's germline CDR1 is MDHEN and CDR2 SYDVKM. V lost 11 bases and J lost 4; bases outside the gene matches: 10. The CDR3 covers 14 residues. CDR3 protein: CAWGRRGGPDTQYF. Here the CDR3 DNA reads TGTGCCTGGGGGAGGCGGGGGGGCCCAGATACGCAGTATTTT.

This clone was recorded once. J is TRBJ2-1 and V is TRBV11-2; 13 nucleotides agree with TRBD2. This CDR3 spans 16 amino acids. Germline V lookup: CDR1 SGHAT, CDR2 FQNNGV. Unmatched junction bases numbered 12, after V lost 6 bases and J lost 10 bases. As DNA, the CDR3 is TGTGCCAGCAGATCCCGGGGACTAGCGGGGCTGGGCGAGCAGTTCTTC. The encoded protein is CASRSRGLAGLGEQFF.

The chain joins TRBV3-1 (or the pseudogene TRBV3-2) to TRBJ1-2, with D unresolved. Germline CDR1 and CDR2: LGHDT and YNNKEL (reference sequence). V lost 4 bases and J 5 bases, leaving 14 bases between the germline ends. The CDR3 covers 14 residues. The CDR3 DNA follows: TGTGCCAGCAGCCTTTCAGGCACGCAGTATGGCTACACCTTC. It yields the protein CASSLSGTQYGYTF.

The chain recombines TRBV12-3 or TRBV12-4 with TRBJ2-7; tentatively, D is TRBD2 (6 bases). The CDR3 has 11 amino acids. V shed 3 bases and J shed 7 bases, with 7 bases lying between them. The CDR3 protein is CASSFGGEQYF. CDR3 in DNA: TGTGCCAGCAGTTTTGGAGGGGAGCAGTACTTC.

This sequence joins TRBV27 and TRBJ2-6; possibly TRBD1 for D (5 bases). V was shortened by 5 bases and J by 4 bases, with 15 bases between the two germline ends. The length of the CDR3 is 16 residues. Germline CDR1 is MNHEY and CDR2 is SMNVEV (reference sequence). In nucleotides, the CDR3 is TGTGCCAGCAGTGGAATGGCAGGGCGAGGGGCCAACGTCCTGACTTTC. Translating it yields CASSGMAGRGANVLTF.

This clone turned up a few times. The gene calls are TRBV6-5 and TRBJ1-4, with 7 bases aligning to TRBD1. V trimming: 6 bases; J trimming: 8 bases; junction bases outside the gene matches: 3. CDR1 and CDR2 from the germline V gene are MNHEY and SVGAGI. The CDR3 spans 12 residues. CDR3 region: CASRDREEKLFF. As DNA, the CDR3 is TGTGCCAGCAGAGACAGGGAAGAAAAACTGTTTTTT.

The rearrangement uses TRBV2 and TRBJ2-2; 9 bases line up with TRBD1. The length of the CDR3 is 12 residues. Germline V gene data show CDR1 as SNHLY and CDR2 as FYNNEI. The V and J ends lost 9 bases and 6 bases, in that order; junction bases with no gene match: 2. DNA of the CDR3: TGTGCCAGGGACAGGGGACCCGGGGAGCTGTTTTTT. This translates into CARDRGPGELFF.

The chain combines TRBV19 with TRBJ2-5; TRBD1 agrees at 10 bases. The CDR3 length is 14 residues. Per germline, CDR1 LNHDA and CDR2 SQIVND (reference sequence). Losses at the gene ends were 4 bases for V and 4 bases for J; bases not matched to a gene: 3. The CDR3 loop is CASSKGQGRETQYF. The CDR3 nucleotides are TGTGCCAGTAGTAAGGGACAGGGGAGAGAGACCCAGTACTTC.

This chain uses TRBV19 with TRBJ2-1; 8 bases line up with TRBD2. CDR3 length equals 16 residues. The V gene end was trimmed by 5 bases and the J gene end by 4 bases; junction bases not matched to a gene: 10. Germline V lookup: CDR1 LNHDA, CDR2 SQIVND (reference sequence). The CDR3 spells CASSPQAGALYNEQFF. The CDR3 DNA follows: TGTGCCAGTAGTCCGCAAGCGGGGGCCCTTTACAATGAGCAGTTCTTC.

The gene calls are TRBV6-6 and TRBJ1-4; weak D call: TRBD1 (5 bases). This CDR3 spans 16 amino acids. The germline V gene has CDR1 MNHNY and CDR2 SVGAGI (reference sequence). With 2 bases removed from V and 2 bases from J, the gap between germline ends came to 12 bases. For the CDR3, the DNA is TGTGCCAGCAGTTACGGCCTCCAGGGCACTAATGAAAAACTGTTTTTT. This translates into CASSYGLQGTNEKLFF.

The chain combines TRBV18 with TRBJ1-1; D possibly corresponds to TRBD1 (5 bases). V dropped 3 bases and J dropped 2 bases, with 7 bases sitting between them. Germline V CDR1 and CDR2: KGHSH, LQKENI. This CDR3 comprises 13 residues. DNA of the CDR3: TGTGCCAGCTCACCTCAGGGTAACACTGAAGCTTTCTTT. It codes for CASSPQGNTEAFF.

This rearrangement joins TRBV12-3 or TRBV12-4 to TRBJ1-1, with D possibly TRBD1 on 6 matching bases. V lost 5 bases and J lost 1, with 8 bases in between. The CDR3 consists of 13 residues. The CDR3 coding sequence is TGTGCCAGCAGTGGGGGCTCGAACACTGAAGCTTTCTTT. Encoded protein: CASSGGSNTEAFF.

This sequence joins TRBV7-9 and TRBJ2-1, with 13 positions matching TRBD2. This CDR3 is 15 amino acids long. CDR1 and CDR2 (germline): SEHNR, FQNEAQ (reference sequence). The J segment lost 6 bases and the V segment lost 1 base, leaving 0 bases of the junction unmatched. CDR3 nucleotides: TGTGCCAGCAGCTTAGGGACTAGCGGGGGCAATGAGCAGTTCTTC. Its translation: CASSLGTSGGNEQFF.

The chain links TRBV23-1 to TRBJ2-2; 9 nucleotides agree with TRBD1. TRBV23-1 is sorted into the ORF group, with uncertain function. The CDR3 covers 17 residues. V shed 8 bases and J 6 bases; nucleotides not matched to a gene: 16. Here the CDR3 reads CASGPYNRGLGAGELFF. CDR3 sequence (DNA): TGCGCCAGCGGGCCTTATAACAGGGGGCTGGGAGCCGGGGAGCTGTTTTTT.

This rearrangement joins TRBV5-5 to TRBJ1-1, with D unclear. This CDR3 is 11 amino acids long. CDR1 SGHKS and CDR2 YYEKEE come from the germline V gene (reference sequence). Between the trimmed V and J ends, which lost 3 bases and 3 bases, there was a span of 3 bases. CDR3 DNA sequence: TGTGCCAGCAGCTCTTACACTGAAGCTTTCTTT. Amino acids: CASSSYTEAFF.

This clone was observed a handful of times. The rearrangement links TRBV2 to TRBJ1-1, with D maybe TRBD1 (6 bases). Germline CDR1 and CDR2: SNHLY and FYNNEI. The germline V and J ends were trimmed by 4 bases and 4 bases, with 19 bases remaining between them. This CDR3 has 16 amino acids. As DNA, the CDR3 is TGTGCCAGCAGTGGATTGGGGAACAGGGCGGGCACTGAAGCTTTCTTT. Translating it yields CASSGLGNRAGTEAFF.

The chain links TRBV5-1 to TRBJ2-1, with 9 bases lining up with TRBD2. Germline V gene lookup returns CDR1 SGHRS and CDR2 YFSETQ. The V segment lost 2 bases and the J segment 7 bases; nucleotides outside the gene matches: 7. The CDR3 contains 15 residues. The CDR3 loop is CASSFSSGSGNEQFF. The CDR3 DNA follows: TGCGCCAGCAGCTTTAGTAGCGGGAGCGGGAATGAGCAGTTCTTC.

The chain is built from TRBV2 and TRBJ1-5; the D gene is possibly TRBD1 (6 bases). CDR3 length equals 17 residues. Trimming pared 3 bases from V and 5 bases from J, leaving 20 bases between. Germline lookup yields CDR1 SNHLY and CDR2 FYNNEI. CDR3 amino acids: CASSDARGRSSYQPQHF. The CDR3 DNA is TGTGCCAGCAGTGACGCCAGGGGACGATCGTCCTATCAGCCCCAGCATTTT.

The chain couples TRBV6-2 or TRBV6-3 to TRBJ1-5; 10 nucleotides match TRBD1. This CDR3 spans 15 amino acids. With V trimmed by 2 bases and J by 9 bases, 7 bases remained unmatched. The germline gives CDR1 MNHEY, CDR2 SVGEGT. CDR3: CASSYGTGAGGPQHF. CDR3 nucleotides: TGTGCCAGCAGTTACGGGACAGGGGCCGGGGGGCCCCAGCATTTT.

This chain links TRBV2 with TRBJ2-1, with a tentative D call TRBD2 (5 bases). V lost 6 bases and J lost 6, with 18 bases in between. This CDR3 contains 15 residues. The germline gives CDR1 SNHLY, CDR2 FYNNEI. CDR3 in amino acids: CASSPPRGARNEQFF. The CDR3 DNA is TGTGCCAGCAGCCCACCCCGGGGAGCTCGCAATGAGCAGTTCTTC.

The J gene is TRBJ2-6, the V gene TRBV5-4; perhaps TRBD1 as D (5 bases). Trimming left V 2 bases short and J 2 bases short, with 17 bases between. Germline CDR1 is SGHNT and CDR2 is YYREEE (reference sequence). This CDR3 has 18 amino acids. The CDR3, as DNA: TGTGCCAGCAGCTTAACAGGAAAGCCCCAAACTGGGGCCAACGTCCTGACTTTC. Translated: CASSLTGKPQTGANVLTF.

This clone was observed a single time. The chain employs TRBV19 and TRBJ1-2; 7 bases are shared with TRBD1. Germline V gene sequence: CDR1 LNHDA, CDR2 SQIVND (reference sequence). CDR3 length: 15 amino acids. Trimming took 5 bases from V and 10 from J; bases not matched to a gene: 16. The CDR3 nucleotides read TGTGCCAGTAGTCTCCTTCAGGGGGTCAAGAGGGACTACACCTTC. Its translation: CASSLLQGVKRDYTF. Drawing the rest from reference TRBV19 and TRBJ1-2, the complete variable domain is DGGITQSPKYLFRKEGQNVTLSCEQNLNHDAMYWYRQDPGQGLRLIYYSQIVNDFQKGDIAEGYSVSREKKESFPLTVTSAQKNPTAFYLCASSLLQGVKRDYTFGSGTRLTVV.

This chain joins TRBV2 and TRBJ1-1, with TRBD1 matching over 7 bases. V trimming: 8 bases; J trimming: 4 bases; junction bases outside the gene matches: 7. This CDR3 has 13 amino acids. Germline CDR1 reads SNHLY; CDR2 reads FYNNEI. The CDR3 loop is CASQGVKGTEAFF. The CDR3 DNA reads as TGTGCCAGCCAGGGGGTTAAGGGCACTGAAGCTTTCTTT.

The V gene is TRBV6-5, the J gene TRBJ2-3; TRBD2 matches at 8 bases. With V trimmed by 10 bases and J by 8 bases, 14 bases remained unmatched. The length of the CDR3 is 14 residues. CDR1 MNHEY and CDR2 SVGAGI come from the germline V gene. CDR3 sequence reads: CATNARGGKGTQYF. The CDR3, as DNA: TGTGCCACTAATGCCCGGGGGGGGAAGGGTACGCAGTATTTT.

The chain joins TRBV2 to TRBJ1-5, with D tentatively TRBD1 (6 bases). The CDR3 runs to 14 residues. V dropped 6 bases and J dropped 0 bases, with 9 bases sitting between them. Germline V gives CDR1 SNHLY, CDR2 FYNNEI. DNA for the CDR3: TGTGCCAGCAGAGGACAGCTTAGCAATCAGCCCCAGCATTTT. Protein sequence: CASRGQLSNQPQHF.

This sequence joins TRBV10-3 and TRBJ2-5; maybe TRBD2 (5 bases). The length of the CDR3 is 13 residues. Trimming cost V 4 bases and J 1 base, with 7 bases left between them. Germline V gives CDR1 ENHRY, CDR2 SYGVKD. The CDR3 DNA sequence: TGTGCCATCAGTGTTGCGGGCCAAGAGACCCAGTACTTC. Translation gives CAISVAGQETQYF.